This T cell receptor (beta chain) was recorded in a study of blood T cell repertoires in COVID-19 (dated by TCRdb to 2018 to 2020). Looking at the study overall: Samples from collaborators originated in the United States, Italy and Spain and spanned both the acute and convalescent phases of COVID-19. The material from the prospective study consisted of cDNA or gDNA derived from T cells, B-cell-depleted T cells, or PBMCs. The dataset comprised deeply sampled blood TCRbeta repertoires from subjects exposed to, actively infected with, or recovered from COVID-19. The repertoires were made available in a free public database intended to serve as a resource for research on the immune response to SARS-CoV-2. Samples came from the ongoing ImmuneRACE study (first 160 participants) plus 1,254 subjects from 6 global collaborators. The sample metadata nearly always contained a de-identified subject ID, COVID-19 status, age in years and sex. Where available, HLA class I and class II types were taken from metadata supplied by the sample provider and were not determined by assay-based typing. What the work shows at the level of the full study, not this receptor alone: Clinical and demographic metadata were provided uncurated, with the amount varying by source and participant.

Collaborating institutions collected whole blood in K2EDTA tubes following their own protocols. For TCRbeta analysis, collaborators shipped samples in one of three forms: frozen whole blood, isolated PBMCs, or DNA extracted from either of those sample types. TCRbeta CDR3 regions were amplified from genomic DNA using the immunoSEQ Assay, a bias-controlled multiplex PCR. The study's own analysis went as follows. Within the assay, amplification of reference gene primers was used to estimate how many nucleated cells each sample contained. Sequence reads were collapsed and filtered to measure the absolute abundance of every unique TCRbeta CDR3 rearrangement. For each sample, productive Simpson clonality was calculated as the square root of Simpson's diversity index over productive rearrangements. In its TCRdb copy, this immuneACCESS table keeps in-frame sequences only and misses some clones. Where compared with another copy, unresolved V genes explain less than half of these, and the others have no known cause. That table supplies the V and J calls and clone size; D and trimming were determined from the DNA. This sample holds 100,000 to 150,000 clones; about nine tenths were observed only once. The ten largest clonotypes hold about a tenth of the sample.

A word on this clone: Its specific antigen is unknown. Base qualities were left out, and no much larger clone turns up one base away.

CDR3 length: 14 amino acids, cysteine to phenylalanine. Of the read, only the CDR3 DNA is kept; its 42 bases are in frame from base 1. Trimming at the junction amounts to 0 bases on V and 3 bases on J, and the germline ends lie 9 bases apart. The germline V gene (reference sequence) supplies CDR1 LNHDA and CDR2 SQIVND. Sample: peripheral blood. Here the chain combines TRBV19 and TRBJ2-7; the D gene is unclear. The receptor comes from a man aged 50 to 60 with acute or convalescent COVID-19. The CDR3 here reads CASSIEAGNYEQYF. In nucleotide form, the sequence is TGTGCCAGTAGTATAGAAGCAGGAAACTACGAGCAGTACTTC.